A selection of T cell receptor beta chains follows, all from one sample in a study of long-term antiretroviral therapy in people with HIV. Using immunoSEQ multiplex PCR, the repertoire was profiled, and TCRdb retains in-frame clones only, with some absent. The sample has 24,000 or so clones, 90% to 95% seen once. Sequences were derived from unsorted PBMCs, sampled less than 5 years after starting antiretroviral therapy. Source of these receptors: a woman aged 50 to 60 with HIV. Both conserved end residues are part of each CDR3. A D gene is named only where the DNA matches it firmly. Only some rows state a clone size, as once, few, many or a class for expanded clones.

. TRBJ1-5 TRBV27 . TGTGCCAGCTCCTGGGGGCCTAGCAATCAGCCCCAGCATTTT CASSWGPSNQPQHF
. TRBJ2-1 TRBV5-4 . TGTGCCAGCAGCTTAGGTGGGAGCTCCTACAATGAGCAGTTCTTC CASSLGGSSYNEQFF
. TRBJ2-1 TRBV28 once TGTGCCAGCAGTCCGATTTACAATGAGCAGTTCTTC CASSPIYNEQFF
. TRBJ2-5 TRBV7-8 . TGTGCCAGCAGCCTTAGATCTAGTTATGAGACCCAGTACTTC CASSLRSSYETQYF
TRBD1 TRBJ2-5 TRBV23-1 . TGCGCCAGCAGTCCCCGAGGGACAGGGGAAACGGAGACCCAGTACTTC CASSPRGTGETETQYF
. TRBJ1-4 TRBV2 . TGTGCCAGCATGCCGACAGTTAATGAAAAACTGTTTTTT CASMPTVNEKLFF
. TRBJ2-7 TRBV28 few TGTGCCAGCAGTTTAGGTAGGAGGGGCTACGAGCAGTACTTC CASSLGRRGYEQYF
. TRBJ1-1 TRBV27 . TGTGCCAGCAGGCCCGCCGGGACATCGAACACTGAAGCTTTCTTT CASRPAGTSNTEAFF
TRBD1 TRBJ1-1 TRBV6-1 . TGTGCCAGCAGCCAGGGGGGTCAGGACACTGAAGCTTTCTTT CASSQGGQDTEAFF
TRBD1 TRBJ2-6 TRBV5-1 . TGCGCCAGCAGCTTGGCGGGACAGGGGATCTCTGGGGCCAACGTCCTGACTTTC CASSLAGQGISGANVLTF
. TRBJ2-3 TRBV2 . TGTGCCAGCAGTGTAAGGGCCCAGGGCACAGATACGCAGTATTTT CASSVRAQGTDTQYF
. TRBJ2-3 TRBV5-1 . TGCGCCAGCAGTTCGGGACCTAGCACAGATACGCAGTATTTT CASSSGPSTDTQYF
. TRBJ2-5 TRBV6-1 . TGTGCCAGCAGCGGTGGACACGCGGGCCAAGAGACCCAGTACTTC CASSGGHAGQETQYF
TRBD2 TRBJ2-3 TRBV9 . TGTGCCAGCAGCACCGGGGGAGCGGGAGTCGGGACGCAGTATTTT CASSTGGAGVGTQYF
. TRBJ2-2 TRBV10-3 . TGTGCCATCAGGAGGGCGGGACAGAACACCGGGGAGCTGTTTTTT CAIRRAGQNTGELFF
TRBD2 TRBJ2-7 TRBV4-3 . TGCGCCAGCAGCCAAGATACCAGACTAGCGGGAGGCCGTTTCTCCTACGAGCAGTACTTC CASSQDTRLAGGRFSYEQYF
. TRBJ1-1 TRBV6-1 . TGTGCCAGCAGTGAGAACTTGGGGAGCACTGAAGCTTTCTTT CASSENLGSTEAFF
. TRBJ2-2 TRBV11-2 once . CASSLDQTPGSCFF
TRBD1 TRBJ1-1 TRBV5-4 . TGTGCCAGCAGTTCTAGGACAGGGACCATGAACACTGAAGCTTTCTTT CASSSRTGTMNTEAFF
TRBD2 TRBJ2-3 TRBV7-9 . TGTGCCAGCAGTTCTAGCGGGAACACAGATACGCAGTATTTT CASSSSGNTDTQYF
TRBD2 TRBJ2-7 TRBV6-1 . TGTGCCAGCAGTGGGGGACTAGCGGGAGGGCCTAATTCCTACGAGCAGTACTTC CASSGGLAGGPNSYEQYF
TRBD2 TRBJ2-4 TRBV29-1 . TGCAGCGTTGAAGAATCTAGCGGTAAAAACATTCAGTACTTC CSVEESSGKNIQYF
. TRBJ1-4 TRBV7-8 . TGTGCCAGCAGCTTAGCAGGGACTGCTACTAATGAAAAACTGTTTTTT CASSLAGTATNEKLFF
. TRBJ2-7 TRBV7-8 . TGTGCCAGCAGCTTTGCAGGGGGAGGCTACGAGCAGTACTTC CASSFAGGGYEQYF
. TRBJ2-7 TRBV11-2 . TGTGCCAGCAGCTTAAGCCCTAACGAGCAGTACTTC CASSLSPNEQYF
. TRBJ1-4 TRBV5-1 . TGCGCCAGTAGAGGGGGGCCAACTAATGAAAAACTGTTTTTT CASRGGPTNEKLFF
. TRBJ2-7 TRBV7-8 . TGTGCCAGCAGCTTCCTGGATCAGGGGGGGTACGAGCAGTACTTC CASSFLDQGGYEQYF
TRBD2 TRBJ2-1 TRBV11-2 . TGTGCCAGCAGCTTATCAGCGGGAGGTTCTTACAATGAGCAGTTCTTC CASSLSAGGSYNEQFF
. TRBJ1-2 TRBV7-2 . TGTGCCAGCAGCTGGCGGGGGGGGCAGGCCTATGGCTACACCTTC CASSWRGGQAYGYTF
TRBD2 TRBJ2-1 TRBV7-2 . TGTGCCAGCAGCCAAACTAGCGTAAGCTCCTACAATGAGCAGTTCTTC CASSQTSVSSYNEQFF
. TRBJ2-7 TRBV6-5 . TGTGCCAGCAGTTTGGGAGTCTCCTACGAGCAGTACTTC CASSLGVSYEQYF
TRBD1 TRBJ1-1 TRBV29-1 . TGCAGCGTTGTGGGAAACAGGGGCGGCACTGAAGCTTTCTTT CSVVGNRGGTEAFF
TRBD1 TRBJ2-7 TRBV5-6 . TGTGCCAGCAGCTTGGTGGGACAGGGGTGGCACGAGCAGTACTTC CASSLVGQGWHEQYF
. TRBJ2-2 TRBV6-5 . TGTGCCAGCAGAAGGACTGTCCCAAACACCGGGGAGCTGTTTTTT CASRRTVPNTGELFF
. TRBJ1-1 TRBV23-1 . TGCGCCAGCAGTCAATCCCTGCGTGGGAACAATGACACTGAAGCTTTCTTT CASSQSLRGNNDTEAFF
TRBD2 TRBJ2-7 TRBV2 . TGTGCCAGCAGCCCGACTAGCGGGGGCTACGAGCAGTACTTC CASSPTSGGYEQYF
TRBD2 TRBJ2-7 TRBV11-2 . TGTGCCAGCAGCTTAGATTTGGGCGGGGGGACCTACGAGCAGTACTTC CASSLDLGGGTYEQYF
. TRBJ1-5 TRBV19 . TGTGCCAGTTCGGGGTCTAGGTTGGGAAATCAGCCCCAGCATTTT CASSGSRLGNQPQHF
. TRBJ2-7 TRBV10-3 . TGTGCCATCAGTGTGAGTGGCTACGAGCAGTACTTC CAISVSGYEQYF
TRBD1 TRBJ1-2 TRBV9 . TGTGCCAGCAGCGTAGACACTTCAGGGACAGGGGTTCTCTATGGCTACACCTTC CASSVDTSGTGVLYGYTF
. TRBJ2-1 TRBV4-1 . TGCGCCAGCAGCCAAGAGGCCCAATTACCCAATGAGCAGTTCTTC CASSQEAQLPNEQFF
. TRBJ1-1 TRBV29-1 . TGCAGCGCTACAGGGTATACTGAAGCTTTCTTT CSATGYTEAFF